The clone carrying this T cell receptor beta chain was counted between two and nine times. No antigen is known for it. Trimming removed 4 bases at V and 5 bases at J, with 8 bases between. CDR3 size: 12 residues. The V gene's germline CDR1 is MGHDK and CDR2 SYGVNS. The data were taken from a study of blood T cells in healthy people across ages. A second PCR, run for about 6 to 11 cycles, used a sample-barcoded 5' primer plus a J-beta primer mix. TCRdb itself ran the 5' RACE reads through MiXCR, one entry per CDR3 protein. The table includes around 800,000 distinct CDR3 sequences, around 62% detected once. Study findings and constraints: The fall in TCR beta diversity per million T cells was roughly linear with age.

The sequencing sample was made of blood. This clonotype was sampled from a man aged 30 to 39 in good health. The chain links TRBV25-1 to TRBJ1-1; no reliable D call. CDR3 amino acids: CASSVGRTEAFF. CDR3 nucleotides: TGTGCCAGCAGTGTAGGTAGAACTGAAGCTTTCTTT.